This passage covers 27 T cell receptor beta chains from one sample sequenced in a study of cytomegalovirus exposure and HLA in healthy donors. In the PCR, 60 Vbeta and 13 Jbeta primers were used. The method was immunoSEQ multiplex PCR; TCRdb's version includes in-frame clones alone and lacks a portion of them. The sample includes 110,000 to 150,000 clones, roughly 80% of them seen just once. The sequenced material came from PBMCs. The receptors were gathered from a boy between 2 and 10 years old in good health and CMV-seronegative.

J is TRBJ1-2 and V is TRBV5-8; TRBD1 might be the D (5 bases). CDR1 and CDR2 from the germline V gene are SGHTS and YDEGEE. Between the trimmed V and J ends, which lost 6 bases and 3 bases, there was a span of 21 bases. The CDR3 runs to 16 residues. The CDR3 is CASTDRRGTADYGYTF. The CDR3 nucleotides are TGTGCCAGCACCGACCGGCGGGGGACTGCGGACTATGGCTACACCTTC.

The V gene is TRBV7-9, the J gene TRBJ2-7; 9 nucleotides align to TRBD1. The CDR3 has 13 amino acids. The germline V gene encodes CDR1 SEHNR and CDR2 FQNEAQ (reference sequence). V lost 1 base to trimming and J lost 5 bases; unmatched junction nucleotides: 0. The CDR3 is CASSLGTGDEQYF. The CDR3 nucleotides are TGTGCCAGCAGCTTAGGGACAGGGGACGAGCAGTACTTC.

The J gene is TRBJ1-2, the V gene TRBV15; D gene unclear. Germline V gene lookup returns CDR1 LNHNV and CDR2 YYDKDF (reference sequence). The CDR3 extends over 14 amino acids. Trimming removed 0 bases at V and 7 bases at J, with 12 bases between. The CDR3 is CATSRDTATGGYTF. CDR3 nucleotide sequence: TGTGCCACCAGCAGAGATACGGCAACGGGTGGCTACACCTTC.

The chain has TRBV27 and TRBJ2-1; the match to TRBD1 covers 9 bases. CDR1 and CDR2 from the germline V gene are MNHEY and SMNVEV (reference sequence). The V and J ends lost 5 bases and 8 bases, in that order; junction bases with no gene match: 7. This CDR3 contains 14 residues. CDR3 sequence reads: CASSAFRTGDEQFF. The CDR3 DNA follows: TGTGCCAGCAGTGCTTTCCGGACAGGGGATGAGCAGTTCTTC.

The chain carries TRBV7-3 and TRBJ2-3; 9 nucleotides match TRBD2. CDR3 length equals 15 residues. The V gene end was trimmed by 5 bases and the J gene end by 5 bases; junction bases not matched to a gene: 8. Looked up from germline, CDR1 is SGHTA and CDR2 is FQGTGA. The CDR3 DNA is TGTGCCAGCAGCCCGTCGCGGGGGGGTTTAGATACGCAGTATTTT. It codes for CASSPSRGGLDTQYF.

The J gene is TRBJ2-1, the V gene TRBV6-4, with 8 positions matching TRBD2. Germline trimming cut 6 bases from V and 6 bases from J; bases unmatched to any gene: 4. Germline V lookup: CDR1 MRHNA, CDR2 SNTAGT. There are 13 residues in the CDR3. Here the CDR3 reads CASSPGTSNEQFF. The CDR3 DNA is TGTGCCAGCAGCCCCGGGACTAGCAATGAGCAGTTCTTC.

The chain couples TRBV5-8 to TRBJ2-1, with 12 bases matching TRBD2. V was pared by 4 bases and J by 3 bases, with 8 bases of the junction left unmatched. Germline-derived CDR1 and CDR2 are SGHTS and YDEGEE. The CDR3 sequence is 17 residues long. DNA for the CDR3: TGTGCCAGCAGCGCCGGACTAGCGGGGACCTTCTACAATGAGCAGTTCTTC. Protein: CASSAGLAGTFYNEQFF. The full variable domain, completed using reference TRBV5-8 and TRBJ2-1, is EAGVTQSPTHLIKTRGQQATLRCSPISGHTSVYWYQQALGLGLQFLLWYDEGEERNRGNFPPRFSGRQFPNYSSELNVNALELEDSALYLCASSAGLAGTFYNEQFFGPGTRLTVL.

The rearrangement joins TRBV5-1 to TRBJ2-5, with 7 nucleotides matching TRBD1. V trimming: 4 bases; J trimming: 9 bases; junction bases outside the gene matches: 9. This CDR3 spans 13 amino acids. Germline V lookup: CDR1 SGHRS, CDR2 YFSETQ. CDR3 sequence (DNA): TGCGCCAGCAGCCAAGGGGGCGACGGGCCCCAGTACTTC. This codes for CASSQGGDGPQYF. The complete variable domain, with remaining parts taken from reference TRBV5-1 and TRBJ2-5, reads KAGVTQTPRYLIKTRGQQVTLSCSPISGHRSVSWYQQTPGQGLQFLFEYFSETQRNKGNFPGRFSGRQFSNSRSEMNVSTLELGDSALYLCASSQGGDGPQYFGPGTRLLVL.

The chain's CDR3 is CASSSGGNTGELFF. Written as DNA, the CDR3 is TGTGCCAGTAGTAGCGGGGGGAACACCGGGGAGCTGTTTTTT. This chain connects TRBV19 to TRBJ2-2; 7 bases are shared with TRBD2. The J segment lost 1 base and the V segment lost 4 bases, leaving 0 bases of the junction unmatched. Germline CDR1 is LNHDA and CDR2 is SQIVND (reference sequence). The CDR3 has 14 amino acids.

V and J are TRBV27 and TRBJ2-5; D gene uncertain. The assigned J gene may be wrong: the sequence end matches TRBJ2-7 better. This CDR3 is 12 amino acids long. In germline, CDR1 is MNHEY, CDR2 SMNVEV (reference sequence). In nucleotides, the CDR3 is TGTGCCAGCAGTTTCTCCCCCTACGAGCAGTACTTC. This translates into CASSFSPYEQYF.

The chain combines TRBV9 with TRBJ2-7, with a tentative D call TRBD1 (7 bases). The CDR3 is 15 amino acids. The V and J ends lost 4 bases and 3 bases respectively, with 17 bases between them. Looked up from germline, CDR1 is SGDLS and CDR2 is YYNGEE. CDR3 sequence: CASSPQGGGRYEQYF. The CDR3 nucleotides are TGTGCCAGCAGCCCCCAGGGGGGCGGCCGCTACGAGCAGTACTTC.

The V call is TRBV30, the J call TRBJ1-5; maybe TRBD1 (5 bases). CDR1 GTSNPN and CDR2 SVGIG come from the germline V gene (reference sequence). The CDR3 runs 11 residues. The V end was cut by 0 bases, the J end by 16 bases, with 13 bases between. The CDR3 reads CAWSVGREYHF. CDR3 DNA: TGTGCCTGGAGTGTAGGCAGGGAATACCATTTT.

The chain links TRBV27 to TRBJ2-7; 10 nucleotides align to TRBD2. V gave up 4 bases and J gave up 2 bases; unmatched junction bases: 2. The CDR3 covers 14 residues. Germline-derived CDR1 and CDR2 are MNHEY and SMNVEV (reference sequence). The CDR3 DNA reads as TGTGCCAGCAGTTCTACTAGCGGGACCTACGAGCAGTACTTC. Translating gives CASSSTSGTYEQYF.

This chain links TRBV18 with TRBJ1-2; 9 positions agree with TRBD1. The germline V gene encodes CDR1 KGHSH and CDR2 LQKENI. V shed 4 bases and J 6 bases; nucleotides not matched to a gene: 6. This CDR3 comprises 14 residues. The CDR3: CASSRTGVRHGYTF. The CDR3 nucleotides read TGTGCCAGCTCACGGACAGGGGTGCGCCATGGCTACACCTTC.

The chain recombines TRBV5-1 with TRBJ2-4, with D uncertain. V was clipped by 6 bases and J by 0 bases, with 16 bases between them. This CDR3 is 16 amino acids long. Germline CDR1 and CDR2: SGHRS and YFSETQ. The CDR3 loop is CASTPFTVLAKNIQYF. The CDR3 region has the DNA TGCGCCAGCACCCCGTTTACGGTGCTAGCCAAAAACATTCAGTACTTC.

The gene calls are TRBV23-1 and TRBJ2-2, with TRBD1 as a possible D gene (6 bases). TRBV23-1 is identified as an open reading frame with a role that is uncertain. V shed 2 bases and J shed 1 base, with 11 bases lying between them. The CDR3 covers 16 residues. CDR3 in DNA: TGCGCCAGCAGTCAAGAGGCAGGGGAGAACACCGGGGAGCTGTTTTTT. Its protein product is CASSQEAGENTGELFF.

V usage is TRBV18 and J usage is TRBJ1-5; 8 bases map to TRBD1. Germline V lookup: CDR1 KGHSH, CDR2 LQKENI. The CDR3 spans 16 residues. After removal of 2 bases from V and 6 bases from J, the junction contained 9 bases not matched to a gene. This CDR3 reads CASSPGTGETGQPQHF. The CDR3 DNA sequence: TGTGCCAGCTCACCAGGGACAGGCGAAACGGGTCAGCCCCAGCATTTT.

The chain employs TRBV4-2 and TRBJ2-1; TRBD1 is a possible D gene (6 bases). V was shortened by 0 bases and J by 8 bases, with 23 bases between the two germline ends. The CDR3 is 18 amino acids. Germline loops: CDR1 LGHNA, CDR2 YNFKEQ. CDR3 nucleotides: TGTGCCAGCAGCCAAGAGTGGAAATTCGACAGGCCCCCGGATGAGCAGTTCTTC. Amino acid sequence: CASSQEWKFDRPPDEQFF.

The V gene is TRBV5-1, the J gene TRBJ1-1; maybe TRBD1 (5 bases). CDR3 length: 13 residues. V lost 4 bases and J lost 1, with 8 bases in between. Germline loops: CDR1 SGHRS, CDR2 YFSETQ. CDR3 sequence (DNA): TGCGCCAGCAGCCCGGGGGGGAACACTGAAGCTTTCTTT. Amino acids: CASSPGGNTEAFF.

This clone was seen only once. V is TRBV27 and J is TRBJ2-7, with D possibly matching TRBD1 (5 bases). The CDR3 consists of 18 residues. From germline, CDR1 is MNHEY and CDR2 SMNVEV (reference sequence). With 7 bases removed from V and 4 bases from J, the gap between germline ends came to 29 bases. The CDR3 DNA follows: TGTGCCAGCATGAAGGACACGTTTTTCGCTCCCGAGACTTACGAGCAGTACTTC. Amino acid sequence: CASMKDTFFAPETYEQYF.

This rearrangement joins TRBV6-1 to TRBJ1-4, with D maybe TRBD1 (6 bases). Germline V gives CDR1 MNHNS, CDR2 SASEGT. The CDR3 extends over 15 amino acids. Trimming took off 5 bases at V and 3 bases at J, with 13 bases between the two ends. CDR3 DNA sequence: TGTGCCAGCAGTCAGGGGCAGGGTTCTAATGAAAAACTGTTTTTT. Translated, it gives CASSQGQGSNEKLFF.

V and J are TRBV11-1 and TRBJ2-3; TRBD1 might be the D (5 bases). V shed 8 bases and J shed 4 bases, with 16 bases lying between them. The CDR3 is made up of 14 amino acids. Per the germline V gene, CDR1 is SGHAT and CDR2 is FQDESV (reference sequence). The CDR3 protein is CASSADRTSDTQYF. CDR3 nucleotide sequence: TGTGCCAGCTCAGCTGACAGAACTTCAGATACGCAGTATTTT. The full variable domain, its missing parts supplied by reference TRBV11-1 and TRBJ2-3, is EAEVAQSPRYKITEKSQAVAFWCDPISGHATLYWYRQILGQGPELLVQFQDESVVDDSQLPKDRFSAERLKGVDSTLKIQPAELGDSAMYLCASSADRTSDTQYFGPGTRLTVL.

This clone has only a few counts. The chain uses TRBV27 and TRBJ2-5; D is possibly TRBD2 (6 bases). Gene TRBJ2-7 matches the end of the DNA better, so the J call may be wrong. This CDR3 comprises 16 residues. Germline loops: CDR1 MNHEY, CDR2 SMNVEV (reference sequence). CDR3 sequence reads: CASSLGPGDGSYEQYF. In DNA form, the CDR3 reads TGTGCCAGCAGTTTGGGGCCGGGAGACGGCTCCTACGAGCAGTACTTC.

This clone was recorded a few times. This chain links TRBV30 with TRBJ2-1; TRBD2 matches 11 bases. Germline loops: CDR1 GTSNPN, CDR2 SVGIG (reference sequence). This CDR3 is built from 16 residues. The junction had 11 bases not matched to a gene; V was cut back by 1 base and J by 9 bases. The CDR3 reads CAWSGRLAGGLVEQFF. CDR3 in DNA: TGTGCCTGGAGTGGTCGGCTAGCGGGGGGTTTAGTTGAGCAGTTCTTC.

The genes are TRBV2 and TRBJ1-4; D ambiguous. The CDR3 spans 14 residues. V was pared by 1 base and J by 5 bases, with 8 bases between. CDR1 and CDR2 (germline): SNHLY, FYNNEI. CDR3 sequence reads: CASSEGGRNEKLFF. The CDR3 region has the DNA TGTGCCAGCAGTGAAGGAGGCAGAAATGAAAAACTGTTTTTT.

In this sample, this clone turned up once. The chain is built from TRBV5-1 and TRBJ2-3, with 7 bases identical to TRBD1. The CDR3 is 14 residues long. Germline-derived CDR1 and CDR2 are SGHRS and YFSETQ. Trimming took 4 bases from V and 2 from J; bases not matched to a gene: 4. This CDR3 is CASSLGQLTDTQYF. The DNA for the CDR3 is TGCGCCAGCAGCCTGGGACAGCTCACAGATACGCAGTATTTT.

The chain employs TRBV27 and TRBJ2-7; D is possibly TRBD1 (8 bases). The V end was cut by 4 bases, the J end by 3 bases, with 16 bases between. The CDR3 runs 15 residues. In germline, CDR1 is MNHEY, CDR2 SMNVEV (reference sequence). CDR3 sequence (DNA): TGTGCCAGCAGTTCCAGGACAGGGAGGGTCTACGAGCAGTACTTC. It is translated as CASSSRTGRVYEQYF.